The entry below gives a single T cell receptor (beta chain) sequence along with its context. Its antigen remains unknown. This record belongs to a study of cytomegalovirus exposure and HLA in healthy donors. The germline CDR1 and CDR2 sequences are SGHVS and FQNEAQ. There are 14 residues in the CDR3. The V and J ends lost 5 bases and 5 bases respectively, with 16 bases between them. Study observations and caveats: Reports showed the classifier diagnosing cytomegalovirus status with high specificity and sensitivity. Earlier analysis found most TCR beta V segments productive about 87% or about 30% of the time. The dataset shows that most TCR sequences were rare, while some public TCRs occurred in many donors.

PCR primers comprised 60 Vbeta and 13 Jbeta primers. This table comes from immunoSEQ multiplex PCR, and its TCRdb copy is limited to in-frame clones, with some not included. In the table there are around 130,000 clones, approximately 72% of which are singletons. Sequenced sample: PBMCs. The rearrangement uses TRBV7-8 and TRBJ2-7, with TRBD1 as a possible D gene (6 bases). The receptor comes from a man aged 18 to 29 in good health and CMV-seronegative. CDR3 nucleotides: TGTGCCAGCAGCATCCCACAGGGTAGGAACGAGCAGTACTTC. Its translation: CASSIPQGRNEQYF.